The rows below give T cell receptor beta chains drawn from one sample of a study of technical replicates of blood from a few donors. The method was immunoSEQ multiplex PCR; TCRdb's version includes in-frame clones alone and lacks a portion of them. The sample includes roughly 68,000 clones, around nine tenths of them seen just once. The specimen sequenced was T cells isolated from PBMCs. The source of these receptors is a human donor in good health. CDR3s include the opening cysteine and the closing phenylalanine or tryptophan. A D gene is named only where the DNA matches it firmly. Rows give clone size only sometimes, using once, few, many, or a class for an expanded clone.

v_call,clone_size,d_call,j_call,cdr3_length,cdr3_nt,cdr3_aa
TRBV5-1,-,-,TRBJ2-2,12,TGCGCCAGCGAGGGGGGGTCCGGGGAGCTGTTTTTT,CASEGGSGELFF
TRBV6-6,-,-,TRBJ2-3,15,TGTGCCAGCAGTCCCAATCCACTAGGCACAGATACGCAGTATTTT,CASSPNPLGTDTQYF
TRBV6-1,-,-,TRBJ1-5,14,TGTGCCAGCATGTTACTAAGAGGCAATCAGCCCCAGCATTTT,CASMLLRGNQPQHF
TRBV10-1,-,-,TRBJ1-1,13,TGCGCCAGCAGTCCGGGACAGAACACTGAAGCTTTCTTT,CASSPGQNTEAFF
TRBV5-5,-,TRBD1,TRBJ1-2,13,TGTGCCAGCAGCGCCGACAGGGGAGGGGGCTACACCTTC,CASSADRGGGYTF
TRBV19,-,-,TRBJ2-7,13,TGTGCCAGTAGTATACAGGGGTCCTACGAGCAGTACTTC,CASSIQGSYEQYF
TRBV30,-,-,TRBJ1-2,12,TGTGCCTGGACCTCGAGGGTTGAAGGCTACACCTTC,CAWTSRVEGYTF
TRBV10-1,-,-,TRBJ1-1,13,TGCGCCAGCAGTGTCGGTGGCGGTACTGAAGCTTTCTTT,CASSVGGGTEAFF
TRBV7-3,-,-,TRBJ1-1,13,TGTGCCAGTGGCAGGGGAGTGGACACTGAAGCTTTCTTT,CASGRGVDTEAFF
TRBV11-2,-,TRBD2,TRBJ2-1,14,TGTGCCAGCAGCTTACTAGCGGGAGGGAATGAGCAGTTCTTC,CASSLLAGGNEQFF
TRBV5-4,-,TRBD1,TRBJ2-7,14,TGTGCCAGCAGCTACGACAGGGGGGTACTCGAGCAGTACTTC,CASSYDRGVLEQYF
TRBV7-2,-,-,TRBJ2-1,13,TGTGCCAGCAGCTACACTAGGAAAGGAGAGCAGTTCTTC,CASSYTRKGEQFF
TRBV7-8,-,TRBD2,TRBJ2-5,17,TGTGCCAGCAGCTTTTGGCGCGGGAGGCCGGCCGGGGAGACCCAGTACTTC,CASSFWRGRPAGETQYF
TRBV10-2,-,TRBD2,TRBJ2-1,13,TGCGCCAGTCGACTAGCGGCCTACAATGAGCAGTTCTTC,CASRLAAYNEQFF
TRBV2,-,-,TRBJ2-1,14,TGTGCCAGCAGTGGGCGGTCTTTTAACAATGAGCAGTTCTTC,CASSGRSFNNEQFF
TRBV6-1,-,-,TRBJ1-1,15,TGTGCCAGTGTGAGGGATGGCGTCGTGAACACTGAAGCTTTCTTT,CASVRDGVVNTEAFF
TRBV29-1,-,-,TRBJ2-1,14,TGCAGCGTCGCACAGGGCCCCTCCTACAATGAGCAGTTCTTC,CSVAQGPSYNEQFF
TRBV7-3,-,TRBD1,TRBJ2-7,15,TGTGCCAGCAGCTTAAGGGCAGGGGGAGCCTACGAGCAGTACTTC,CASSLRAGGAYEQYF
TRBV19,-,-,TRBJ2-7,13,TGTGCCAGTAGTATAGCCCTAAGGAGCGAGCAGTACTTC,CASSIALRSEQYF
TRBV7-2,-,TRBD1,TRBJ2-5,15,TGTGCCAGCAGCCGGACAGGGCAAAGTAGGGAGACCCAGTACTTC,CASSRTGQSRETQYF
TRBV4-2,-,-,TRBJ2-7,13,TGTGCCAGCAGTGGAACAGACTCCTACGAGCAGTACTTC,CASSGTDSYEQYF
TRBV29-1,-,-,TRBJ2-5,11,TGCAGCGTTTTAGGGGGAGAGACCCAGTACTTC,CSVLGGETQYF
TRBV5-1,-,-,TRBJ2-5,13,TGCGCCAGCAGCTTGCGAGGGCTAGAGACCCAGTACTTC,CASSLRGLETQYF
TRBV29-1,once,TRBD1,TRBJ2-7,12,TGCAGCGCCCTGGACAGGGGGGACGAGCAGTACTTC,CSALDRGDEQYF
TRBV29-1,-,-,TRBJ1-5,14,TGCAGCGTTGTGCTTTTAGATAGCAATCAGCCCCAGCATTTT,CSVVLLDSNQPQHF
TRBV4-3,-,TRBD1,TRBJ2-7,14,TGCGCCAGCAGCCAAGGTGGGACAGTATACGAGCAGTACTTC,CASSQGGTVYEQYF
TRBV6-4,-,-,TRBJ1-5,11,TGTGCCACCCCAGGGAATCAGCCCCAGCATTTT,CATPGNQPQHF
TRBV6-4,-,-,TRBJ2-5,13,TGTGCCAGCAGTCGGGACTTACAAGAGACCCAGTACTTC,CASSRDLQETQYF
TRBV5-1,-,TRBD2,TRBJ2-5,14,TGCGCCAGCAGCTTAGCGGGACTCCAAGAGACCCAGTACTTC,CASSLAGLQETQYF
TRBV27,-,-,TRBJ1-5,14,TGTGCCAGCAGTTTGATGGGGGCGCAACAGCCCCAGCATTTT,CASSLMGAQQPQHF
TRBV18,-,TRBD2,TRBJ2-7,15,TGTGCCAGCTCCCTTGGGACTAGCCTCCCCCTCGAGCAGTACTTC,CASSLGTSLPLEQYF
TRBV10-3,-,-,TRBJ2-2,11,TGTGCCATCAGCCGAGGCGGGGAGCTGTTTTTT,CAISRGGELFF
TRBV7-3,-,TRBD2,TRBJ2-7,16,TGTGCCAGCAGCCCTCACGGGGGGATATCCTCCTACGAGCAGTACTTC,CASSPHGGISSYEQYF
TRBV9,-,-,TRBJ2-3,13,TGTGCCAGCAGCGTAGAGGGAGGGGGTACGCAGTATTTT,CASSVEGGGTQYF
TRBV5-1,-,TRBD1,TRBJ2-2,16,TGCGCCAGCAGCTTGGTGGACAGGGGGGGTTCCGGGGAGCTGTTTTTT,CASSLVDRGGSGELFF
TRBV13,-,-,TRBJ1-5,13,TGTGCCAGCAGCTTAGGCCGGGTGGAGCCCCAGCATTTT,CASSLGRVEPQHF
TRBV11-2,-,-,TRBJ2-7,15,TGTGCCAGCAGCTTTTTGGGGACTCCTGAAGGCGAGCAGTACTTC,CASSFLGTPEGEQYF
TRBV19,-,-,TRBJ1-5,15,TGTGCCAGTAGTATTCAGGTTGTGGTTAATCAGCCCCAGCATTTT,CASSIQVVVNQPQHF